These 8 T cell receptor delta chains came from one sample sequenced in a study of gamma-delta T cells after stem cell transplantation. TCRdb called clones from the RT-PCR reads again using CATT. The repertoire holds about 2,000 delta-chain clones, with roughly 4.8% as singletons. The specimen was gamma-delta T cells. The receptors derive from a human donor. It is not recorded whose cells these are; they may come from a transplant donor.

The table lists this clone with a few counts. A single base is all that separates this from a far larger clone, so a read error is likely. Other DNA sequences in this sample translate to the same CDR3. This chain uses TRDV2 with TRDJ3; 12 bases line up with TRDD3. This CDR3 comprises 23 residues. Germline V gene data show CDR1 as GEAIGNYY and CDR2 as EKD. The CDR3 nucleotides read TGCGCCTGTGACATCGTGTTGACTGGGGGATACCCTGTGGGCTCCTGGGACACCCGACAGATGTTTTTC. The encoded protein is CACDIVLTGGYPVGSWDTRQMFF.

This clone has just a few counts. Since a much larger clone is just one base distant, this may be a read error. This sequence joins TRDV2 and TRDJ3; 9 bases are shared with TRDD3. The CDR3 loop spans 24 amino acids. Germline V lookup: CDR1 GEAIGNYY, CDR2 EKD. The junction had 22 bases not matched to a gene; V was cut back by 2 bases and J by 0 bases. The CDR3 nucleotides read TGTGCCTGTGACATCATCGGTACTGGGGGACTCGTTAGACATAGCTCCTGGGACACCCGACAGATGTTTTTC. This encodes CACDIIGTGGLVRHSSWDTRQMFF.

This clone was observed a handful of times. TCRdb pairs this DNA with a much larger clone's protein that differs at residue 12, likely a read error; the protein shown was translated from the DNA. The rearrangement joins TRDV2 to TRDJ3, with 7 bases identical to TRDD3. This CDR3 region has 19 residues. Germline values: CDR1 GEAIGNYY, CDR2 EKD. The CDR3 DNA sequence: TGTGCCTGTGACGCCATCTGGGGGCCTGACTCCTGTGACACCCGACAGATGTTTTTC. It is translated as CACDAIWGPDSCDTRQMFF.

The rearrangement joins TRDV2 to TRDJ1; 12 positions match TRDD3. The J segment lost 2 bases and the V segment lost 0 bases, leaving 12 bases of the junction unmatched. Germline V CDR1 and CDR2: GEAIGNYY, EKD. CDR3 length: 19 residues. CDR3 amino acids: CACDTVSTGGYLETDKLIF. The CDR3 coding sequence is TGTGCCTGTGACACCGTGTCTACTGGGGGATACTTGGAAACCGATAAACTCATCTTT.

This clone has just a few counts. The translation of this DNA and the TCRdb protein of a much larger clone differ at residue 6, probably owing to a read error; the protein shown here is translated from the DNA. The J gene is TRDJ1, the V gene TRDV2; TRDD3 is a possible D gene (5 bases). CDR1 is GEAIGNYY, CDR2 EKD, per germline. CDR3 length equals 16 residues. Trimming took 4 bases from V and 0 from J, leaving 17 bases between them. In DNA, the CDR3 is TGTGCCTGTGATTTACGGGGGGCTCAGTACACCGATAAACTCATCTTT. Translated, it gives CACDLRGAQYTDKLIF.

As regards this clone: Translating this DNA gives a protein that differs at residue 8 from the TCRdb one, which belongs to a much larger clone; a read error is likely, and the protein shown is this translation. The chain combines TRDV2 with TRDJ1; 8 bases map to TRDD3. The CDR3 has 15 amino acids. V shed 0 bases and J 8 bases; nucleotides not matched to a gene: 10. From germline, CDR1 is GEAIGNYY and CDR2 EKD. As DNA, the CDR3 is TGTGCCTGTGACACCGTATCCCCACTGGGGGGCAAACTCATCTTT. This translates into CACDTVSPLGGKLIF.

Only a few counts were recorded for this clone. TCRdb shows a much larger clone's protein in place of this DNA's translation, and the two differ at residue 7, likely through a read error; the protein shown is translated from the DNA. V and J are TRDV2 and TRDJ1; no clear D. The CDR3 loop spans 17 amino acids. Germline V gene sequence: CDR1 GEAIGNYY, CDR2 EKD. Trimming took 1 base from V and 0 from J, leaving 17 bases between them. The CDR3 coding sequence is TGTGCCTGTGACACTCTGGCGGCGGGCGGGTACACCGATAAACTCATCTTT. Its protein product is CACDTLAAGGYTDKLIF.

This clone occurred a few times. TCRdb's listed protein matches a much larger clone and diverges from this DNA's translation at residue 5, likely through a read error; the protein shown comes from the DNA. J is TRDJ1 and V is TRDV2; 8 nucleotides align to TRDD3. Germline V gene sequence: CDR1 GEAIGNYY, CDR2 EKD. V was clipped by 4 bases and J by 0 bases; unmatched bases: 9. The CDR3 is 16 residues long. The DNA for the CDR3 is TGTGCCTGTGATGTACTGGGGGCTCAGTACACCGATAAACTCATCTTT. Protein product: CACDVLGAQYTDKLIF.